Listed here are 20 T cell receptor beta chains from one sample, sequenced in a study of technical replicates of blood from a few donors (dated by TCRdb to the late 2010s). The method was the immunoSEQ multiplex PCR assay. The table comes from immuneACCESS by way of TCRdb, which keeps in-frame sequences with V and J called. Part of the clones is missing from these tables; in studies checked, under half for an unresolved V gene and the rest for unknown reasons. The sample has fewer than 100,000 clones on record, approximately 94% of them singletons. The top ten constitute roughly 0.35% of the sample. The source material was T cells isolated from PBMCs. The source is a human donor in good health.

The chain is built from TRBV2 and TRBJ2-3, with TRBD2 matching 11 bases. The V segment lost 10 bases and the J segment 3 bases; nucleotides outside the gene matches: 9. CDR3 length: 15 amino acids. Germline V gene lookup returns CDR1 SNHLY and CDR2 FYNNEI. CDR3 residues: CAISIAGGRTDTQYF. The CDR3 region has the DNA TGTGCCATCTCAATAGCGGGAGGGAGGACAGATACGCAGTATTTT.

As DNA, the CDR3 is TGTGCCAGCAGTTTACGCGGGGGAAGACAGCCCCAGCATTTT. It yields the protein CASSLRGGRQPQHF. V is TRBV28 and J is TRBJ1-5; D possibly corresponds to TRBD1 (5 bases). CDR1 is MDHEN, CDR2 SYDVKM, per germline. The CDR3 is 14 amino acids. Trimming stripped 2 bases from V and 7 bases from J, with 12 bases between. Full variable domain (missing parts from reference TRBV28 and TRBJ1-5): DVKVTQSSRYLVKRTGEKVFLECVQDMDHENMFWYRQDPGLGLRLIYFSYDVKMKEKGDIPEGYSVSREKKERFSLILESASTNQTSMYLCASSLRGGRQPQHFGDGTRLSIL.

CDR3: CASSVVEGSAEAFF. CDR3 coding DNA: TGTGCCAGCAGCGTAGTGGAGGGGAGCGCTGAAGCTTTCTTT. The chain couples TRBV9 to TRBJ1-1, with D maybe TRBD1 (5 bases). CDR3 size: 14 residues. Germline assignment: CDR1 SGDLS and CDR2 YYNGEE. With 0 bases removed from V and 6 bases from J, the gap between germline ends came to 12 bases.

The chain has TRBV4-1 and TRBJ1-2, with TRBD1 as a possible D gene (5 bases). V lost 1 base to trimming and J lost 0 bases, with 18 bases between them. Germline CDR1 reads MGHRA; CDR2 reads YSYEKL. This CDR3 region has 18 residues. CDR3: CASSQGIRLTDTNYGYTF. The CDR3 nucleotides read TGCGCCAGCAGCCAAGGTATCCGACTGACAGACACTAACTATGGCTACACCTTC.

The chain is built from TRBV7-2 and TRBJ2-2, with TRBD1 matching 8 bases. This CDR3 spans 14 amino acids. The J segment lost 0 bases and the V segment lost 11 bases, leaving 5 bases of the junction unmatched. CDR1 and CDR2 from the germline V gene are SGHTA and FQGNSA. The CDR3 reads CARRDRSNTGELFF. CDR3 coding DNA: TGTGCCCGTAGGGACAGGTCGAACACCGGGGAGCTGTTTTTT.

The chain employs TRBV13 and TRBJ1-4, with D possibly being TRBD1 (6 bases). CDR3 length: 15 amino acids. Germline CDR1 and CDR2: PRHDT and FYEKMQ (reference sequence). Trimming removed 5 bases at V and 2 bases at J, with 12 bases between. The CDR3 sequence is CASSLGGATNEKLFF. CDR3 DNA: TGTGCCAGCAGCCTCGGGGGGGCGACTAATGAAAAACTGTTTTTT.

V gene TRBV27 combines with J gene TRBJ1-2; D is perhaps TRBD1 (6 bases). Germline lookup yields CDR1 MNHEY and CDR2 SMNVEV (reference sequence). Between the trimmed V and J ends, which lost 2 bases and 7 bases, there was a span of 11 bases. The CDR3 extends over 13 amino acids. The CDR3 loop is CASSLDGTTGYTF. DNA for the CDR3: TGTGCCAGCAGTTTAGACGGGACAACTGGCTACACCTTC.

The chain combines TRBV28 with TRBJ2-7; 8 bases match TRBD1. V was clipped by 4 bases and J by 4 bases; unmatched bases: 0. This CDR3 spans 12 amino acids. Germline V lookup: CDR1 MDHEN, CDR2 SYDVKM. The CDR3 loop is CASSWTGYEQYF. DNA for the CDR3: TGTGCCAGCAGTTGGACAGGGTACGAGCAGTACTTC.

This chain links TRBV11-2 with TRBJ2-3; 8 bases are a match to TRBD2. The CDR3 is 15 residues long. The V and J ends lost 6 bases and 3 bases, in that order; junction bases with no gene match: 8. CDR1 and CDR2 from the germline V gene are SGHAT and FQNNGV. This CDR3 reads CASRRAGVRTDTQYF. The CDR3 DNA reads TGTGCCAGCAGACGAGCGGGAGTACGGACAGATACGCAGTATTTT.

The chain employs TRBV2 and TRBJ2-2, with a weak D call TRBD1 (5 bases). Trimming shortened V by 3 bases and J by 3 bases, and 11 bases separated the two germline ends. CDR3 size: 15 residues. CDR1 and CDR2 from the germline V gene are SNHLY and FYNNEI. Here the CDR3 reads CASSDQGRYTGELFF. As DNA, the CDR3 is TGTGCCAGCAGTGACCAGGGAAGATACACCGGGGAGCTGTTTTTT.

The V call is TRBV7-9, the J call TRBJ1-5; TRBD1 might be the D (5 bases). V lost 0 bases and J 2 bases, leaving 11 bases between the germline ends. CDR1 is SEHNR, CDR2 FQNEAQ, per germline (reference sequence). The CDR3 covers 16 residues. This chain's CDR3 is CASSLARGAGNQPQHF. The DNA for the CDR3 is TGTGCCAGCAGCTTAGCGCGGGGCGCGGGCAATCAGCCCCAGCATTTT.

CDR3 bases: TGTGCCAGTACCTTCGGACAGGGAAATCAGCCCCAGCATTTT. Translated, it gives CASTFGQGNQPQHF. The gene calls are TRBV19 and TRBJ1-5; 8 bases fit TRBD1. V trimming: 7 bases; J trimming: 4 bases; junction bases outside the gene matches: 6. This CDR3 region has 14 residues. The germline V gene has CDR1 LNHDA and CDR2 SQIVND (reference sequence).

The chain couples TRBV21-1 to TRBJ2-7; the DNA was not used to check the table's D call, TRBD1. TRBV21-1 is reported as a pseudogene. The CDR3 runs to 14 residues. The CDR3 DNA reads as TGTGCCAGCGAAGAGGACAGACACTCCTACGAGCAGTACTTC. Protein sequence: CASEEDRHSYEQYF.

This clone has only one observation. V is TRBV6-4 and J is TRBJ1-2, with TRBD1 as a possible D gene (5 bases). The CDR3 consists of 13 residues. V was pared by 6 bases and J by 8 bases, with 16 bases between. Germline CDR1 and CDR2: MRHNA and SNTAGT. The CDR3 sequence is CASSQAGGGGYTF. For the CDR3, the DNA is TGTGCCAGCAGCCAAGCGGGGGGTGGCGGCTACACCTTC.

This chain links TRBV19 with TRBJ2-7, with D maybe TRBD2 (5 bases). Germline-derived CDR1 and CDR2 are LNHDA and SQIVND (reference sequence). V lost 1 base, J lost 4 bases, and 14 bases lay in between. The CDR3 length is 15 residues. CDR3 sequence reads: CASSIGGGSGYEQYF. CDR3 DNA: TGTGCCAGTAGTATAGGGGGTGGGAGCGGATACGAGCAGTACTTC.

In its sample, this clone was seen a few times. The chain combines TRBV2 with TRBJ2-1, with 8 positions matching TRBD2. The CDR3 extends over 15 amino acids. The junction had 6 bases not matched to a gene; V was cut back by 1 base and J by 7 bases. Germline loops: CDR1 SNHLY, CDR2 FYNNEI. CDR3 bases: TGTGCCAGCAGTGAAGGCGGGAGGCCGGGGAATGAGCAGTTCTTC. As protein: CASSEGGRPGNEQFF. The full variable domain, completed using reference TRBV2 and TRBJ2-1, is EPEVTQTPSHQVTQMGQEVILRCVPISNHLYFYWYRQILGQKVEFLVSFYNNEISEKSEIFDDQFSVERPDGSNFTLKIRSTKLEDSAMYFCASSEGGRPGNEQFFGPGTRLTVL.

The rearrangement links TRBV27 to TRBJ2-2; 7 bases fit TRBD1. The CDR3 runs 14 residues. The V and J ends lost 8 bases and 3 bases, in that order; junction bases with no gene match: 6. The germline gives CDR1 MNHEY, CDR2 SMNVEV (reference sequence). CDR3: CASGTGVYTGELFF. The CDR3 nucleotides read TGTGCCAGCGGCACAGGGGTCTACACCGGGGAGCTGTTTTTT.

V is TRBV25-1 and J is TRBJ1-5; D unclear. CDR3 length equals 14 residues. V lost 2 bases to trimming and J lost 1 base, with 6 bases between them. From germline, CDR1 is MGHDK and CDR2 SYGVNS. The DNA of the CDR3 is TGTGCCAGCAGTGAAGGCCCCAGCAATCAGCCCCAGCATTTT. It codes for CASSEGPSNQPQHF. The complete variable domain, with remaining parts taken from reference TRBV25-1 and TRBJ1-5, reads EADIYQTPRYLVIGTGKKITLECSQTMGHDKMYWYQQDPGMELHLIHYSYGVNSTEKGDLSSESTVSRIRTEHFPLTLESARPSHTSQYLCASSEGPSNQPQHFGDGTRLSIL.

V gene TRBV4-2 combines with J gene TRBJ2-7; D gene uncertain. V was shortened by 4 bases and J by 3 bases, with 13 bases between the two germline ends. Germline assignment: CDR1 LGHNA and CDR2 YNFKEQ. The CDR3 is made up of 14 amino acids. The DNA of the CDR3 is TGTGCCAGCAGCCCCACCGTACAGTTCTACGAGCAGTACTTC. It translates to CASSPTVQFYEQYF.

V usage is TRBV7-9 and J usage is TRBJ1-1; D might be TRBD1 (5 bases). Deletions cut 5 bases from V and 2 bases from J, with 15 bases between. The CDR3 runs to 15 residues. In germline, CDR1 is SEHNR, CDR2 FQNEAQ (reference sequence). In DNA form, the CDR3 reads TGTGCCAGCAGCGTGGGGACGGGAGGCAACACTGAAGCTTTCTTT. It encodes CASSVGTGGNTEAFF.